The source of this T cell receptor (beta chain) is a study of shared clonotypes between healthy human individuals. V lost 4 bases and J lost 2; bases outside the gene matches: 7. The CDR3 sequence is 16 residues long. Germline CDR1 is SEHNR and CDR2 is FQNEAQ (reference sequence). This clone appeared a single time. Each PCR replicate from the sorted subsets contained around 200 ng DNA, which is some 32,000 T cell genomes. TCRdb keeps only in-frame clones here, not all; method: immunoSEQ multiplex PCR. The table includes some 580,000 clones, about 96% detected once. This chain uses TRBV7-9 with TRBJ1-5, with 8 bases lining up with TRBD1. The sequence was collected from a woman aged 30 to 39 in good health. Sample: naive CD4+ T cells sorted from blood. As to subset: CD45RA+ positively selected. CDR3 nucleotide sequence: TGTGCCAGCAGCTCACAGGGGGGAGGCGGCAATCAGCCCCAGCATTTT. It is translated as CASSSQGGGGNQPQHF.